This note documents a single T cell receptor beta chain sequence. The antigen is unknown. The sample belongs to a study of T cells in localized non-small cell lung cancer. Whole-study results and caveats: The study detected a median roughly 61 of the top 100 tumor clones in adjacent lung. Peak T cell clonality was found in uninvolved adjacent lung, exceeding tumor.

This table comes from immunoSEQ multiplex PCR, and its TCRdb copy is limited to in-frame clones, with some not included. In the table there are tens of thousands of clones, approximately 91% of which are singletons. Germline CDR1 is SGHNT and CDR2 is YYREEE (reference sequence). This CDR3 is built from 12 residues. V lost 3 bases to trimming and J lost 4 bases, with 5 bases between them. The V gene is TRBV5-4, the J gene TRBJ1-5; D not resolved. This TCR derives from a male donor aged 60 or over with stage II lung adenocarcinoma. Sequencing used peripheral blood mononuclear cells, obtained before any cancer treatment. The CDR3 sequence: CASSSKNQPQHF. In DNA form, the CDR3 reads TGTGCCAGCAGCTCAAAGAATCAGCCCCAGCATTTT.